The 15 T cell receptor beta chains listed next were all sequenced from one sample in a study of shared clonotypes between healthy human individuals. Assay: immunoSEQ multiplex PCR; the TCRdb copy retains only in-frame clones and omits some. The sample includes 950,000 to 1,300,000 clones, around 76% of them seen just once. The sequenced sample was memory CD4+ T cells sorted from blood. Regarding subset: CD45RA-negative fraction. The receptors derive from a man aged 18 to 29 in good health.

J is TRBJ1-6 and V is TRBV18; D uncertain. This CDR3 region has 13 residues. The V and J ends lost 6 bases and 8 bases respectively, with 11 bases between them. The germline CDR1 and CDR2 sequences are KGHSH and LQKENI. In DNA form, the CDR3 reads TGTGCCAGCTCTAATGACGCTGATTCACCCCTCCACTTT. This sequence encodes CASSNDADSPLHF.

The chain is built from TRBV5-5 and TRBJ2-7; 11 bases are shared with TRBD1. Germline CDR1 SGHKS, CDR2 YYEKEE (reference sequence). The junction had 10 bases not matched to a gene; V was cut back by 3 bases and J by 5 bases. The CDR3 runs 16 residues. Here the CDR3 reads CASSSDGTGGFHEQYF. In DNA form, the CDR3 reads TGTGCCAGCAGCTCAGATGGGACAGGGGGTTTCCACGAGCAGTACTTC.

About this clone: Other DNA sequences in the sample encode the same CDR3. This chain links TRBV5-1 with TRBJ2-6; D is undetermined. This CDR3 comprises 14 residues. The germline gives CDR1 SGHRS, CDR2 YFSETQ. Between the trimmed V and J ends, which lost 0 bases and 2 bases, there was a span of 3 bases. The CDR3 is CASSLGAGANVLTF. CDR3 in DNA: TGCGCCAGCAGCTTGGGTGCTGGGGCCAACGTCCTGACTTTC.

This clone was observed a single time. The CDR3 sequence: CASSPKGGPGFEQYF. DNA for the CDR3: TGTGCCAGCTCACCCAAAGGGGGACCGGGATTTGAGCAGTACTTC. The chain is built from TRBV18 and TRBJ2-5; D possibly corresponds to TRBD1 (6 bases). The length of the CDR3 is 15 residues. Deletions cut 3 bases from V and 11 bases from J, with 22 bases between. In germline, CDR1 is KGHSH, CDR2 LQKENI.

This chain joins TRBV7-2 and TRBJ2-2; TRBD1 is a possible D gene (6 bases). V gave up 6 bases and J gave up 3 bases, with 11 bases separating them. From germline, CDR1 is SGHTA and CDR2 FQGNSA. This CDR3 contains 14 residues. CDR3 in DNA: TGTGCCAGCAGATCAGGGGAGTACACCGGGGAGCTGTTTTTT. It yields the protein CASRSGEYTGELFF. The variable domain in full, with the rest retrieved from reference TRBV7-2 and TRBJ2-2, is GAGVSQSPSNKVTEKGKDVELRCDPISGHTALYWYRQSLGQGLEFLIYFQGNSAPDKSGLPSDRFSAERTGGSVSTLTIQRTQQEDSAVYLCASRSGEYTGELFFGEGSRLTVL.

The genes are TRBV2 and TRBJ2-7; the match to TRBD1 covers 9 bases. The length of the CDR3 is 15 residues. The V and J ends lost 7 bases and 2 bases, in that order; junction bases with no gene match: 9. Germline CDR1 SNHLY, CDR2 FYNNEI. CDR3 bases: TGTGCCAGCACCCAGGACAGGGGAATCCCCTACGAGCAGTACTTC. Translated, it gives CASTQDRGIPYEQYF.

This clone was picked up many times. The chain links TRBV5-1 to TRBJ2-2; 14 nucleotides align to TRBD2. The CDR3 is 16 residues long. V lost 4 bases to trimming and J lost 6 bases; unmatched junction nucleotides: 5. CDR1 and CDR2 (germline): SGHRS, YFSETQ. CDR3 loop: CASSPVGLAGAGELFF. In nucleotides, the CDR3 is TGCGCCAGCAGCCCGGTGGGACTAGCGGGGGCCGGGGAGCTGTTTTTT.

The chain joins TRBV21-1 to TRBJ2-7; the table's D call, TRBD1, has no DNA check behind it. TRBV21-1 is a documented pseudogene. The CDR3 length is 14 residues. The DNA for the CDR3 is TGTGCCAGCAGCAAAGACAGGGGACCCTACGAGCAGTACTTC. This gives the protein CASSKDRGPYEQYF.

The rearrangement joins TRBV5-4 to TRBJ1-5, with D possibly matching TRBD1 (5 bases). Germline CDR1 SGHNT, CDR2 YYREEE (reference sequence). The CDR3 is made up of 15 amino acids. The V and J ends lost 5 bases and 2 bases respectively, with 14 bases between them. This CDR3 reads CASSPDVGGNQPQHF. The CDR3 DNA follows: TGTGCCAGCAGTCCGGACGTGGGGGGCAATCAGCCCCAGCATTTT.

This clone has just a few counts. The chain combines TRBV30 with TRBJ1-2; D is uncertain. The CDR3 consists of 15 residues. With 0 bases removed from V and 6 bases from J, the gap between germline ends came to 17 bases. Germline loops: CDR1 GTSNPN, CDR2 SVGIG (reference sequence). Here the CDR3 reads CAWSVVVGGGNGYTF. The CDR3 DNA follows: TGTGCCTGGAGTGTAGTAGTTGGAGGAGGTAATGGCTACACCTTC.

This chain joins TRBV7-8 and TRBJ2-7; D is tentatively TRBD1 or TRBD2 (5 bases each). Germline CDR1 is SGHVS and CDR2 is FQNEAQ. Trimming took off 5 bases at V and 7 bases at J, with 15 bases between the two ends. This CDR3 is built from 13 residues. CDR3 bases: TGTGCCAGCAGCCCTCAGGGACGTCGGGAGCAGTACTTC. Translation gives CASSPQGRREQYF.

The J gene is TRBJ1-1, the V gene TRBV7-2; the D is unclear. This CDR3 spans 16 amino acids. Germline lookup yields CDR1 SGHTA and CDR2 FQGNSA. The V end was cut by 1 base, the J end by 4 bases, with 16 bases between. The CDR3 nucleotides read TGTGCCAGCAGCTTAGTGGCTATAAGGGAGGGCACTGAAGCTTTCTTT. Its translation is CASSLVAIREGTEAFF.

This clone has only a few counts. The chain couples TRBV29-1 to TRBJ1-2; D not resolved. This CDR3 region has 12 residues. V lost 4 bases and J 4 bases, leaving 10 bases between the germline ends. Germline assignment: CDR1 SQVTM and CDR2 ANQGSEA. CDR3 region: CSVGVGAYGYTF. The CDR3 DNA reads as TGCAGCGTTGGGGTCGGAGCCTATGGCTACACCTTC. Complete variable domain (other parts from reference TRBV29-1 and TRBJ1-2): SAVISQKPSRDICQRGTSLTIQCQVDSQVTMMFWYRQQPGQSLTLIATANQGSEATYESGFVIDKFPISRPNLTFSTLTVSNMSPEDSSIYLCSVGVGAYGYTFGSGTRLTVV.

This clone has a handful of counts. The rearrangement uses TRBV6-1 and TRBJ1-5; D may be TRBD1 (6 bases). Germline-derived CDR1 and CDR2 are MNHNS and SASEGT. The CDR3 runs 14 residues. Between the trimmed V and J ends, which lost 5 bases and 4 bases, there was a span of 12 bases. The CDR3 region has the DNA TGTGCCAGCAGTCAGGACAGTCGGAATCAGCCCCAGCATTTT. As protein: CASSQDSRNQPQHF.

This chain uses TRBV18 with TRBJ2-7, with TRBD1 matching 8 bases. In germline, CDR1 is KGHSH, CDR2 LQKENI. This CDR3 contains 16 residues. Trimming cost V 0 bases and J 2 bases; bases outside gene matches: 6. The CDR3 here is CASSPPDRASTYEQYF. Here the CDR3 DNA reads TGTGCCAGCTCACCACCGGACAGGGCTAGCACCTACGAGCAGTACTTC.